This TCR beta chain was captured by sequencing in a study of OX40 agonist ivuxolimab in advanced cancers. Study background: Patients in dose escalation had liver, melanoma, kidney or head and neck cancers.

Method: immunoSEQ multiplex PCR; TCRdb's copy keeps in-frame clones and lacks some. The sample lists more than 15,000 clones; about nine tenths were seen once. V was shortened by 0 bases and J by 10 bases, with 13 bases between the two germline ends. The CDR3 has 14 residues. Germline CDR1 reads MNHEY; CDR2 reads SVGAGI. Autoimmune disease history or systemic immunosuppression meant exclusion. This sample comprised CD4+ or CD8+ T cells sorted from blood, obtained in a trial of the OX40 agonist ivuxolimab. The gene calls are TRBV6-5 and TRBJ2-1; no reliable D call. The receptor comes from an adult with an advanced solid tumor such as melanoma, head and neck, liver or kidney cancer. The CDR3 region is CASSYSMGLQEQFF. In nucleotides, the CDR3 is TGTGCCAGCAGTTACTCGATGGGTTTACAGGAGCAGTTCTTC.